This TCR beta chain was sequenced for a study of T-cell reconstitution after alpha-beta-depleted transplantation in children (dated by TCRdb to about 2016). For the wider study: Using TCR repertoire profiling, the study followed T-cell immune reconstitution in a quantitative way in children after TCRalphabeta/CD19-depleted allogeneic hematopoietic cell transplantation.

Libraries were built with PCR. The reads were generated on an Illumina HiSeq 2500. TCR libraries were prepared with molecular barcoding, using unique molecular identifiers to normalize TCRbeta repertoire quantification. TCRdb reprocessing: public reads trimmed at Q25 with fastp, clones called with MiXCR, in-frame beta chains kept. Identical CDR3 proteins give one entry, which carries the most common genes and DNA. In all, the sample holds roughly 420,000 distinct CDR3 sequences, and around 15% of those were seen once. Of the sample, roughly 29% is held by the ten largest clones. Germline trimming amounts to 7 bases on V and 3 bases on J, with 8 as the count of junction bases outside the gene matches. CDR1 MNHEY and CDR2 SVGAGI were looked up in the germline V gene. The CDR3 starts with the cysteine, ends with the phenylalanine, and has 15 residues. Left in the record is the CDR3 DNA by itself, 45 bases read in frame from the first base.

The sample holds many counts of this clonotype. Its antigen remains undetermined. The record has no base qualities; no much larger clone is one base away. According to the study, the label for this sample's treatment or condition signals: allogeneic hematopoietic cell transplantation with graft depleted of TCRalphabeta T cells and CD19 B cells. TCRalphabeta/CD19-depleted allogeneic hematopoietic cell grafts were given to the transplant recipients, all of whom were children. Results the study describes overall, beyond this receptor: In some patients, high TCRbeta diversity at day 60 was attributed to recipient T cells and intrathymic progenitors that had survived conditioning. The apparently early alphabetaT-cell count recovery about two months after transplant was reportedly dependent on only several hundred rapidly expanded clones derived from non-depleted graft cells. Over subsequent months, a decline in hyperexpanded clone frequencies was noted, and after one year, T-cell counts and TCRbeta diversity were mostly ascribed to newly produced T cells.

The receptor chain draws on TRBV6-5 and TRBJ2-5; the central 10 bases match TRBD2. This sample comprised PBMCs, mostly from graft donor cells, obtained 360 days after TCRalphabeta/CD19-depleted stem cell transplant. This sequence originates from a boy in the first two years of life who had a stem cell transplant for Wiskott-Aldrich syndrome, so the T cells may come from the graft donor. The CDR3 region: CASNLISGGKETQYF. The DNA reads TGTGCCAGCAATCTCATTAGCGGGGGGAAAGAGACCCAGTACTTC.